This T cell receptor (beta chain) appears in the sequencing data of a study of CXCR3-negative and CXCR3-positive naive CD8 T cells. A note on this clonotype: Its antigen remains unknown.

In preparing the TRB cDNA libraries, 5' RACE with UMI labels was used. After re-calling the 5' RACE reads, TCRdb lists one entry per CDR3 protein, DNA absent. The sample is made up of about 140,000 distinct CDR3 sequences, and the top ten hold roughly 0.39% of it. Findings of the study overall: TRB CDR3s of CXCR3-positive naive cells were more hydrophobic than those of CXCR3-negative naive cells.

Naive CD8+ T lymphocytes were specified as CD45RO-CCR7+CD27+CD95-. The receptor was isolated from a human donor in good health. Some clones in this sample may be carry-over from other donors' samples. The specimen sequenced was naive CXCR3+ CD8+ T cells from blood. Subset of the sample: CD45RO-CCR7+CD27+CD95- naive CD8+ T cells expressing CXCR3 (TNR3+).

The CDR3 region is CASGLLEVLLSSSYNEQFF. J is TRBJ2-1 and V is TRBV5-1. Germline lookup yields CDR1 SGHRS and CDR2 YFSETQ. The CDR3 is made up of 19 amino acids.